The sequence of this T cell receptor beta chain was determined in a study of blood T cell repertoires in COVID-19. Study-wide context: Acute and convalescent COVID-19 specimens originated in the United States, Italy and Spain. Nucleic acid was either cDNA or gDNA, and it came from T cells, B-cell-depleted T cells, or PBMCs.

Clones were read by immunoSEQ multiplex PCR, and TCRdb kept only the in-frame ones, dropping some. The sample shows 60,000 to 70,000 clones, approximately 86% of them seen only once. The CDR3 is 12 amino acids. Per the germline V gene, CDR1 is SGHDT and CDR2 is YYEEEE. V lost 4 bases and J lost 8, with 12 bases in between. The gene calls are TRBV5-6 and TRBJ1-2; the D is unclear. The material sequenced was peripheral blood. This receptor was obtained from an older woman with acute or convalescent COVID-19. CDR3 protein: CASSLGYVGYTF. CDR3 coding DNA: TGTGCCAGCAGCCTAGGTTACGTAGGCTACACCTTC.